This entry lists 15 T cell receptor beta chains sequenced from one sample in a study of CD8 T cells in Susac syndrome. RNA amounts of about 0.45 to 1 ug underwent reverse transcription with random hexamers. TCRdb re-analysed the immunoSEQ multiplex PCR reads in MiXCR, keeping a single row per CDR3 protein. This repertoire shows roughly 80,000 distinct CDR3 sequences, about 94% found once; its top ten account for roughly 0.27%. The source material was CD8+ T cells from PBMCs. Receptor source: a human donor in good health.

This CDR3 is CASSYEGSVNEQFF. In DNA form, the CDR3 reads TGTGCCAGCAGTTACGAGGGGTCAGTAAATGAGCAGTTCTTC. V usage is TRBV6-5 and J usage is TRBJ2-1, with D possibly called TRBD1 or TRBD2 (5 bases each). The CDR3 is made up of 14 amino acids. Trimming removed 2 bases from V and 7 bases from J, with 12 bases in between. CDR1 MNHEY and CDR2 SVGAGI come from the germline V gene.

The chain carries TRBV6-5 and TRBJ1-1, with D possibly matching TRBD1 (6 bases). The germline gives CDR1 MNHEY, CDR2 SVGAGI. This CDR3 contains 14 residues. V gave up 2 bases and J gave up 4 bases, with 11 bases separating them. CDR3 in amino acids: CASSYTGWGTEAFF. The CDR3 coding sequence is TGTGCCAGCAGTTACACAGGGTGGGGCACTGAAGCTTTCTTT.

The genes are TRBV30 and TRBJ1-2; 7 bases align to TRBD1. With 8 bases clipped from V and 6 bases from J, the junction kept 6 bases outside the gene matches. The CDR3 covers 11 residues. The germline gives CDR1 GTSNPN, CDR2 SVGIG (reference sequence). The CDR3 protein is CAGPTGHGYTF. The CDR3 nucleotides are TGTGCCGGCCCGACAGGGCATGGCTACACCTTC.

This rearrangement joins TRBV27 to TRBJ2-3; D is ambiguous. The CDR3 spans 12 residues. Germline lookup yields CDR1 MNHEY and CDR2 SMNVEV (reference sequence). V gave up 5 bases and J gave up 5 bases, with 8 bases separating them. CDR3 DNA: TGTGCCAGCAGTACAGAGCTAGATACGCAGTATTTT. Protein sequence: CASSTELDTQYF.

Written as DNA, the CDR3 is TGTGCCAGCAGCTCCTCGGGACTAGCGGGAGGGCCTGCCGGCAATGAGCAGTTCTTC. It yields the protein CASSSSGLAGGPAGNEQFF. The chain employs TRBV7-9 and TRBJ2-1, with TRBD2 identical over 16 bases. This CDR3 has 19 amino acids. V shed 4 bases and J 6 bases; nucleotides not matched to a gene: 12. CDR1 and CDR2 (germline): SEHNR, FQNEAQ (reference sequence).

The rearrangement links TRBV12-3 or TRBV12-4 to TRBJ2-3; 8 bases line up with TRBD1. This CDR3 contains 17 residues. V trimming: 0 bases; J trimming: 0 bases; junction bases outside the gene matches: 5. CDR3 nucleotide sequence: TGTGCCAGCAGTTTAGCCCGACAGGGGACTAGCACAGATACGCAGTATTTT. It is translated as CASSLARQGTSTDTQYF.

In DNA, the CDR3 is TGTGCCAGCAAGCCCCAGGGGATGAGCAATCAGCCCCAGCATTTT. Protein sequence: CASKPQGMSNQPQHF. This chain uses TRBV12-3 or TRBV12-4 with TRBJ1-5; D possibly corresponds to TRBD1 (6 bases). The CDR3 spans 15 residues. The ends were cut back, 7 bases at V and 1 base at J, with 14 bases in the middle.

The chain combines TRBV7-9 with TRBJ1-1, with D unclear. Germline CDR1 is SEHNR and CDR2 is FQNEAQ (reference sequence). The length of the CDR3 is 10 residues. V was trimmed by 8 bases and J by 10 bases, leaving 11 bases between them. CDR3 DNA sequence: TGTGCCAGCCGCGGTGATGGAGCTTTCTTT. It codes for CASRGDGAFF.

The chain is built from TRBV9 and TRBJ1-5; 8 bases are shared with TRBD1. The V segment lost 5 bases and the J segment 3 bases; nucleotides outside the gene matches: 10. CDR3 size: 16 residues. Germline V gene lookup returns CDR1 SGDLS and CDR2 YYNGEE. CDR3 residues: CASSGPGQGPNQPQHF. As DNA, the CDR3 is TGTGCCAGCAGTGGCCCCGGACAGGGACCCAATCAGCCCCAGCATTTT.

This rearrangement joins TRBV20-1 to TRBJ2-1; 9 positions match TRBD2. The CDR3 spans 14 residues. The V segment lost 5 bases and the J segment 0 bases; nucleotides outside the gene matches: 2. Germline V CDR1 and CDR2: DFQATT, SNEGSKA (reference sequence). CDR3 residues: CSASGLASYNEQFF. For the CDR3, the DNA is TGCAGTGCTTCGGGACTAGCCTCCTACAATGAGCAGTTCTTC.

The chain couples TRBV28 to TRBJ1-1; D unresolved. There are 12 residues in the CDR3. Germline V gene sequence: CDR1 MDHEN, CDR2 SYDVKM. Trimming cost V 2 bases and J 4 bases, with 5 bases left between them. In DNA form, the CDR3 reads TGTGCCAGCAGTTTAATGGTCACTGAAGCTTTCTTT. Protein: CASSLMVTEAFF.

The genes are TRBV9 and TRBJ1-2; D possibly corresponds to TRBD1 (5 bases). This CDR3 has 14 residues. The germline gives CDR1 SGDLS, CDR2 YYNGEE. V was shortened by 4 bases and J by 4 bases, with 14 bases between the two germline ends. The CDR3 protein is CASSPGGSFYGYTF. Written as DNA, the CDR3 is TGTGCCAGCAGCCCTGGGGGTAGCTTCTATGGCTACACCTTC.

The V call is TRBV7-9, the J call TRBJ1-1, with 10 bases fitting TRBD1. This CDR3 has 16 residues. Germline CDR1 SEHNR, CDR2 FQNEAQ (reference sequence). Unmatched junction bases numbered 11, after V lost 5 bases and J lost 5 bases. The CDR3 loop is CASSPKDRGAKTEAFF. The CDR3 DNA reads as TGTGCCAGCAGCCCCAAGGACAGGGGGGCGAAGACTGAAGCTTTCTTT.

The CDR3 DNA reads TGCAGTGCGCCGGGACAGGAGACGAACGGCTACACCTTC. Translated: CSAPGQETNGYTF. This chain connects TRBV20-1 to TRBJ1-2; 8 bases are a match to TRBD1. Germline-derived CDR1 and CDR2 are DFQATT and SNEGSKA (reference sequence). With 6 bases clipped from V and 8 bases from J, the junction kept 11 bases outside the gene matches. The CDR3 has 13 residues.

The rearrangement uses TRBV2 and TRBJ1-1; possibly TRBD1 for D (5 bases). Between the trimmed V and J ends, which lost 8 bases and 1 base, there was a span of 14 bases. The CDR3 runs to 14 residues. CDR1 SNHLY and CDR2 FYNNEI come from the germline V gene. CDR3 protein: CASPYNQGNTEAFF. Here the CDR3 DNA reads TGTGCCAGCCCCTACAATCAGGGGAACACTGAAGCTTTCTTT.